These 13 T cell receptor beta chains came from one sample sequenced in a study of T cell changes during pregnancy in multiple sclerosis. TCRdb keeps only in-frame clones here, not all; method: immunoSEQ multiplex PCR. The repertoire holds around 40,000 clones, with 92% as singletons. The sample was CD4+ T cells from peripheral blood mononuclear cells, taken in the third trimester of pregnancy. These receptors all come from a female donor with multiple sclerosis, enrolled in a pregnancy study.

This clone was observed a few times. This sequence joins TRBV4-1 and TRBJ1-5; TRBD1 matches at 8 bases. The germline gives CDR1 MGHRA, CDR2 YSYEKL. Trimming at V came to 6 bases and at J to 4 bases, leaving 5 bases not matched to a gene. This CDR3 contains 14 residues. Here the CDR3 DNA reads TGCGCCAGCAGTCCGACAGGGGTTAATCAGCCCCAGCATTTT. This sequence encodes CASSPTGVNQPQHF.

The chain uses TRBV5-6 and TRBJ1-2; 9 bases are a match to TRBD1. V dropped 3 bases and J dropped 2; count of bases not matched to a gene: 2. CDR3 size: 14 residues. Germline V gives CDR1 SGHDT, CDR2 YYEEEE. The CDR3 DNA reads as TGTGCCAGCAGCTCACAGGGGGCGAACTATGGCTACACCTTC. This encodes CASSSQGANYGYTF. Full variable domain (rest looked up from reference TRBV5-6 and TRBJ1-2): DAGVTQSPTHLIKTRGQQVTLRCSPKSGHDTVSWYQQALGQGPQFIFQYYEEEERQRGNFPDRFSGHQFPNYSSELNVNALLLGDSALYLCASSSQGANYGYTFGSGTRLTVV.

The chain combines TRBV4-1 with TRBJ2-1; 8 bases line up with TRBD1. The CDR3 spans 17 residues. In germline, CDR1 is MGHRA, CDR2 YSYEKL. Trimming removed 1 base from V and 1 base from J; junction bases left unmatched: 6. The CDR3 DNA is TGCGCCAGCAGCCAAGGAAGGACAGGGACATCCTACAATGAGCAGTTCTTC. Translation gives CASSQGRTGTSYNEQFF.

J is TRBJ2-3 and V is TRBV21-1; the table's D call of TRBD2 was not tested on the DNA. TRBV21-1 counts as a pseudogene. The length of the CDR3 is 12 residues. DNA for the CDR3: TGTGCCAGCGGGAGCGGCCCAGATACGCAGTATTTT. This sequence encodes CASGSGPDTQYF.

The CDR3 sequence is CASSPSGVNTGELFF. For the CDR3, the DNA is TGTGCCAGCAGCCCCTCAGGGGTGAACACCGGGGAGCTGTTTTTT. The chain couples TRBV14 to TRBJ2-2; D is perhaps TRBD1 (6 bases). The CDR3 has 15 amino acids. V lost 4 bases to trimming and J lost 1 base, with 10 bases between them. Germline loops: CDR1 SGHDN, CDR2 FVKESK.

The genes are TRBV10-3 and TRBJ1-3; TRBD1 matches 8 bases. Germline V gene lookup returns CDR1 ENHRY and CDR2 SYGVKD. The CDR3 has 14 residues. V shed 5 bases and J 4 bases; nucleotides not matched to a gene: 4. This CDR3 is CAISTTGAGNTIYF. As DNA, the CDR3 is TGTGCCATCAGTACGACAGGGGCCGGAAACACCATATATTTT.

The rearrangement joins TRBV2 to TRBJ2-2; the match to TRBD2 covers 7 bases. V was pared by 3 bases and J by 1 base, with 11 bases of the junction left unmatched. This CDR3 has 18 amino acids. Germline V CDR1 and CDR2: SNHLY, FYNNEI. The CDR3 DNA sequence: TGTGCCAGCAGTGACCCCGATCTAGCGGACCTGAACACCGGGGAGCTGTTTTTT. It yields the protein CASSDPDLADLNTGELFF.

The chain carries TRBV18 and TRBJ2-7; 7 bases agree with TRBD2. Trimming cost V 3 bases and J 10 bases; bases outside gene matches: 9. CDR3 size: 13 residues. Germline V lookup: CDR1 KGHSH, CDR2 LQKENI. The CDR3 bases are TGTGCCAGCTCACCGGGAGGGGCTACGTTCCAGTACTTC. It yields the protein CASSPGGATFQYF.

The chain joins TRBV6-1 to TRBJ2-1; 7 bases agree with TRBD1. Unmatched junction bases numbered 3, after V lost 4 bases and J lost 0 bases. This CDR3 region has 15 residues. Germline loops: CDR1 MNHNS, CDR2 SASEGT. The CDR3 DNA sequence: TGTGCCAGCAGTGCCCGGGACAGCTCCTACAATGAGCAGTTCTTC. This sequence encodes CASSARDSSYNEQFF.

CDR3 region: CASSFELVNNEQFF. CDR3 DNA: TGCGCCAGCAGCTTTGAACTAGTCAACAATGAGCAGTTCTTC. The genes are TRBV5-1 and TRBJ2-1; TRBD2 might be the D (5 bases). The CDR3 contains 14 residues. Trimming removed 2 bases from V and 5 bases from J, with 11 bases in between. Germline V CDR1 and CDR2: SGHRS, YFSETQ.

The chain has TRBV6-1 and TRBJ1-2, with no clear D. The length of the CDR3 is 11 residues. Germline CDR1 reads MNHNS; CDR2 reads SASEGT. V was cut by 0 bases and J by 8 bases, with 4 bases left in between. CDR3 nucleotide sequence: TGTGCCAGCAGTGAAGCTCCGGGCTACACCTTC. It yields the protein CASSEAPGYTF.

V is TRBV30 and J is TRBJ2-4; D might be TRBD1 (6 bases). Germline loops: CDR1 GTSNPN, CDR2 SVGIG (reference sequence). The CDR3 is 14 amino acids. V lost 2 bases and J lost 5, with 13 bases in between. CDR3 nucleotide sequence: TGTGCCTGGAGTACAGGGATTACGGAAAACATTCAGTACTTC. It codes for CAWSTGITENIQYF.

This chain links TRBV28 with TRBJ1-1; 7 bases are shared with TRBD1. Germline CDR1 and CDR2: MDHEN and SYDVKM. V lost 7 bases and J lost 1; bases outside the gene matches: 6. The CDR3 is made up of 14 amino acids. This CDR3 reads CASTPGGRNTEAFF. The CDR3 DNA is TGTGCCAGCACCCCAGGGGGGCGGAACACTGAAGCTTTCTTT.